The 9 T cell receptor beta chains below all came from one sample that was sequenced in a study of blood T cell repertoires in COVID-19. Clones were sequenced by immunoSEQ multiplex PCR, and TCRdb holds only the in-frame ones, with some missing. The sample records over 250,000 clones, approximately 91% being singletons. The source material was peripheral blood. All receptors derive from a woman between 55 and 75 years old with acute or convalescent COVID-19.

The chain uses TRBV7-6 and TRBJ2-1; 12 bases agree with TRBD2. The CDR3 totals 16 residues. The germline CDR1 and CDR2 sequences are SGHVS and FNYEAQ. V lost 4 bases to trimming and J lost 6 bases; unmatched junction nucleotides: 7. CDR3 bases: TGTGCCAGCAGCTCCCGACTAGCGGGAGATCTCAATGAGCAGTTCTTC. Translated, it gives CASSSRLAGDLNEQFF.

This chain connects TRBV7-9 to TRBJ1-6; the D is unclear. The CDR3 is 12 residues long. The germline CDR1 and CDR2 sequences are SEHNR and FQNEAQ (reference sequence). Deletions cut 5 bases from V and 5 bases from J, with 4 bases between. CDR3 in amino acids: CASSQNNSPLHF. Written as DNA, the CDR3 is TGTGCCAGCAGCCAAAATAATTCACCCCTCCACTTT.

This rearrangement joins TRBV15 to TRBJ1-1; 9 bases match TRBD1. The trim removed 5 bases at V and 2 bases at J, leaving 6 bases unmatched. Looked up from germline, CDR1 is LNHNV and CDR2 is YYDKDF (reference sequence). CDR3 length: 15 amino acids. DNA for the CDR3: TGTGCCACCAGCCAAACGACAGGGGGTAACACTGAAGCTTTCTTT. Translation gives CATSQTTGGNTEAFF. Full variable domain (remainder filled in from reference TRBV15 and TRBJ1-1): DAMVIQNPRYQVTQFGKPVTLSCSQTLNHNVMYWYQQKSSQAPKLLFHYYDKDFNNEADTPDNFQSRRPNTSFCFLDIRSPGLGDTAMYLCATSQTTGGNTEAFFGQGTRLTVV.

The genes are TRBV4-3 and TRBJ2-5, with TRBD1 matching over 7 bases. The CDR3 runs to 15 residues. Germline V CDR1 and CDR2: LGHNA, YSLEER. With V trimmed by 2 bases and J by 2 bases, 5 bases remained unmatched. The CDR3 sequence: CASSQPTGVQETQYF. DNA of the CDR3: TGCGCCAGCAGCCAACCTACAGGGGTACAAGAGACCCAGTACTTC.

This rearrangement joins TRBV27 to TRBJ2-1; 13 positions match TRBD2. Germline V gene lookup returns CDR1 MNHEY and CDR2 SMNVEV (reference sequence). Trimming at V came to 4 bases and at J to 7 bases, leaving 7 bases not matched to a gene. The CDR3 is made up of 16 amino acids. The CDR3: CASSSLAGGPGNEQFF. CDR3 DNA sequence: TGTGCCAGCAGTTCACTAGCGGGAGGGCCGGGAAATGAGCAGTTCTTC.

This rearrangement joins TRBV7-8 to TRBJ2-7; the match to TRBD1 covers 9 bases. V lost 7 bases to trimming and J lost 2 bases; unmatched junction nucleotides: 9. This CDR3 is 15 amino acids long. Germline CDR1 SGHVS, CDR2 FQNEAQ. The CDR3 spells CASTPYRGRAYEQYF. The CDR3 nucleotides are TGTGCCAGCACACCCTACAGGGGGCGGGCCTACGAGCAGTACTTC.

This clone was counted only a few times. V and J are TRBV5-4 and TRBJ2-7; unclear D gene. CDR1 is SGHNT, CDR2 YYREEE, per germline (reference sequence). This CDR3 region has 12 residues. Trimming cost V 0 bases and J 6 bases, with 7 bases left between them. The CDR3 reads CASSLAVGEQYF. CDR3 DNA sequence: TGTGCCAGCAGCTTGGCGGTTGGCGAGCAGTACTTC.

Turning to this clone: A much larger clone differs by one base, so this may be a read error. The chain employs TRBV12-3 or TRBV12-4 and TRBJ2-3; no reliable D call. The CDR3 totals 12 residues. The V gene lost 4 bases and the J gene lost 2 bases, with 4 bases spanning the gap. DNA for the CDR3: TGTGCCAGCAGTTCTACCACAGATACGCAGTATTTT. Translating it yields CASSSTTDTQYF.

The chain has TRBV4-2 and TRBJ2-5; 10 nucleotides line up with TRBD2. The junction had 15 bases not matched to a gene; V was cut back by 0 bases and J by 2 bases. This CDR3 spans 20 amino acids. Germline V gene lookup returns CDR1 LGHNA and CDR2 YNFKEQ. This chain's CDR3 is CASSQEWLAGVGKGQETQYF. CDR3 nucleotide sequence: TGTGCCAGCAGCCAAGAGTGGCTAGCGGGGGTGGGGAAGGGGCAAGAGACCCAGTACTTC.